One and the same sample provided the 25 T cell receptor beta chains below, sequenced in a study of CD8 T cells in Susac syndrome. The RNA, about 0.45 to 1 ug, was put through reverse transcription using random hexamers. TCRdb re-analysed the immunoSEQ multiplex PCR reads in MiXCR, keeping a single row per CDR3 protein. The repertoire consists of over 150,000 distinct CDR3 sequences, with nearly 95% occurring once and the leading ten covering under 0.095%. Sequencing input: CD4+ T cells from PBMCs. These receptors were obtained from a human donor with multiple sclerosis.

The rearrangement links TRBV29-1 to TRBJ2-3; 9 nucleotides line up with TRBD1. Germline assignment: CDR1 SQVTM and CDR2 ANQGSEA. V was pared by 7 bases and J by 1 base, with 18 bases of the junction left unmatched. The CDR3 is 18 residues long. CDR3 in amino acids: CSALQGASWLARTDTQYF. The CDR3 region has the DNA TGCAGCGCTCTACAGGGGGCGAGTTGGCTAGCCCGCACAGATACGCAGTATTTT.

The J gene is TRBJ1-4, the V gene TRBV4-1; 9 nucleotides agree with TRBD1. This CDR3 region has 14 residues. V was pared by 0 bases and J by 10 bases, with 3 bases of the junction left unmatched. Germline-derived CDR1 and CDR2 are MGHRA and YSYEKL. The DNA for the CDR3 is TGCGCCAGCAGCCAAGAAGGACAGGGGAGAAAACTGTTTTTT. It encodes CASSQEGQGRKLFF.

This clonotype appeared once. V is TRBV5-1 and J is TRBJ1-5; D not resolved. Trimming removed 5 bases from V and 9 bases from J, with 15 bases in between. The CDR3 spans 13 residues. CDR1 and CDR2 (germline): SGHRS, YFSETQ. In DNA, the CDR3 is TGCGCCAGCAGTCAGAGTGGTAGTGCGCCCCAGCATTTT. It translates to CASSQSGSAPQHF. The complete variable domain, with remaining parts taken from reference TRBV5-1 and TRBJ1-5, reads KAGVTQTPRYLIKTRGQQVTLSCSPISGHRSVSWYQQTPGQGLQFLFEYFSETQRNKGNFPGRFSGRQFSNSRSEMNVSTLELGDSALYLCASSQSGSAPQHFGDGTRLSIL.

This clonotype was detected once. DNA for the CDR3: TGTGCCAGCAGCCCCGCCCACGGTAGCGGGGGATACAATGAGCAGTTCTTC. This gives the protein CASSPAHGSGGYNEQFF. This chain links TRBV7-2 with TRBJ2-1; 9 nucleotides line up with TRBD2. The J segment lost 4 bases and the V segment lost 5 bases, leaving 12 bases of the junction unmatched. The CDR3 is 17 residues long. Germline V gene sequence: CDR1 SGHTA, CDR2 FQGNSA. Full variable domain (remainder filled in from reference TRBV7-2 and TRBJ2-1): GAGVSQSPSNKVTEKGKDVELRCDPISGHTALYWYRQSLGQGLEFLIYFQGNSAPDKSGLPSDRFSAERTGGSVSTLTIQRTQQEDSAVYLCASSPAHGSGGYNEQFFGPGTRLTVL.

The chain has TRBV6-1 and TRBJ1-1, with D unresolved. The germline V and J ends were trimmed by 1 base and 6 bases, with 21 bases remaining between them. CDR3 size: 17 residues. Germline values: CDR1 MNHNS, CDR2 SASEGT. DNA for the CDR3: TGTGCCAGCAGTGAAGTTAGAGGCCTTAAAAATCGCGCTGAAGCTTTCTTT. Encoded protein: CASSEVRGLKNRAEAFF.

CDR3 in DNA: TGTGCCAGCAGACCGCGGAGGACAGGGGTTCGCGAGACCCAGTACTTC. This codes for CASRPRRTGVRETQYF. The chain links TRBV5-6 to TRBJ2-5; TRBD1 agrees at 9 bases. This CDR3 comprises 16 residues. Trimming cost V 5 bases and J 5 bases; bases outside gene matches: 13. The germline CDR1 and CDR2 sequences are SGHDT and YYEEEE.

V and J are TRBV7-9 and TRBJ1-1; 10 bases map to TRBD1. Germline V gene lookup returns CDR1 SEHNR and CDR2 FQNEAQ (reference sequence). V was clipped by 3 bases and J by 4 bases; unmatched bases: 2. CDR3 size: 14 residues. For the CDR3, the DNA is TGTGCCAGCAGCTTTTGGACAGGGGGCACTGAAGCTTTCTTT. Its translation is CASSFWTGGTEAFF. The entire variable domain, with the rest obtained from reference TRBV7-9 and TRBJ1-1, is as follows: DTGVSQNPRHKITKRGQNVTFRCDPISEHNRLYWYRQTLGQGPEFLTYFQNEAQLEKSRLLSDRFSAERPKGSFSTLEIQRTEQGDSAMYLCASSFWTGGTEAFFGQGTRLTVV.

This chain links TRBV20-1 with TRBJ2-1; TRBD2 agrees at 11 bases. The CDR3 totals 17 residues. V shed 3 bases, J shed 7 bases, and the junction held 14 bases outside the gene matches. CDR1 and CDR2 from the germline V gene are DFQATT and SNEGSKA (reference sequence). The CDR3 loop reads CSARPIAGGPRGNEQFF. The CDR3 bases are TGCAGTGCTAGGCCTATAGCGGGAGGGCCCCGGGGGAATGAGCAGTTCTTC.

V and J are TRBV27 and TRBJ1-1, with D possibly TRBD1 on 6 matching bases. Trimming removed 11 bases from V and 6 bases from J, with 16 bases in between. Looked up from germline, CDR1 is MNHEY and CDR2 is SMNVEV (reference sequence). The CDR3 loop spans 12 amino acids. The CDR3 loop reads CASRVRGSEAFF. Here the CDR3 DNA reads TGTGCCTCCCGAGTCAGGGGATCTGAAGCTTTCTTT.

The chain recombines TRBV30 with TRBJ2-5; D unresolved. Looked up from germline, CDR1 is GTSNPN and CDR2 is SVGIG (reference sequence). The CDR3 covers 14 residues. Trimming left V 1 base short and J 0 bases short, with 9 bases between. In DNA, the CDR3 is TGTGCCTGGAGTGCTCTAGGGTACCAAGAGACCCAGTACTTC. This gives the protein CAWSALGYQETQYF. Filled out from reference TRBV30 and TRBJ2-5, the complete variable domain reads SQTIHQWPATLVQPVGSPLSLECTVEGTSNPNLYWYRQAAGRGLQLLFYSVGIGQISSEVPQNLSASRPQDRQFILSSKKLLLSDSGFYLCAWSALGYQETQYFGPGTRLLVL.

The V gene is TRBV30, the J gene TRBJ2-3, with D perhaps matching TRBD1 (6 bases). The germline V and J ends were trimmed by 3 bases and 4 bases, with 11 bases remaining between them. Looked up from germline, CDR1 is GTSNPN and CDR2 is SVGIG (reference sequence). The CDR3 has 13 amino acids. CDR3 protein: CAWRIKGADTQYF. DNA for the CDR3: TGTGCCTGGAGGATCAAGGGGGCAGATACGCAGTATTTT.

The chain has TRBV20-1 and TRBJ2-5, with TRBD2 identical over 8 bases. Germline loops: CDR1 DFQATT, CDR2 SNEGSKA (reference sequence). The CDR3 totals 14 residues. V shed 1 base and J 6 bases; nucleotides not matched to a gene: 7. As DNA, the CDR3 is TGCAGTGCTAGAGTCCTAAGCGGGGGTAAGACCCAGTACTTC. This translates into CSARVLSGGKTQYF.

This chain connects TRBV24-1 to TRBJ2-1; D not resolved. The CDR3 extends over 16 amino acids. V dropped 4 bases and J dropped 0 bases, with 12 bases sitting between them. Germline values: CDR1 KGHDR, CDR2 SFDVKD. Written as DNA, the CDR3 is TGTGCCACCAGTGAACCCGGTTCAAGCTCCTACAATGAGCAGTTCTTC. This encodes CATSEPGSSSYNEQFF.

V is TRBV20-1 and J is TRBJ1-2, with D hard to call. CDR1 and CDR2 (germline): DFQATT, SNEGSKA (reference sequence). Trimming took 0 bases from V and 1 from J, leaving 12 bases between them. The CDR3 loop spans 15 amino acids. The CDR3 DNA follows: TGCAGTGCTAGAGATTTGGAGGGCCGTAACTATGGCTACACCTTC. Translation gives CSARDLEGRNYGYTF.

The rearrangement joins TRBV20-1 to TRBJ2-2, with a tentative D call TRBD2 (5 bases). The CDR3 loop spans 13 amino acids. Germline CDR1 DFQATT, CDR2 SNEGSKA (reference sequence). Trimming shortened V by 3 bases and J by 6 bases, and 11 bases separated the two germline ends. CDR3: CSARRSSAGELFF. The CDR3 DNA follows: TGCAGTGCTAGGCGCAGTAGCGCCGGGGAGCTGTTTTTT.

This clonotype occurred once. The chain is built from TRBV20-1 and TRBJ2-7; possible D gene TRBD2, 6 bases. The CDR3 extends over 13 amino acids. V dropped 6 bases and J dropped 4 bases, with 16 bases sitting between them. Germline V lookup: CDR1 DFQATT, CDR2 SNEGSKA (reference sequence). The CDR3 DNA is TGCAGTGCCATTGATCTCGGACTATACGAGCAGTACTTC. This encodes CSAIDLGLYEQYF.

This clonotype appeared once. V is TRBV29-1 and J is TRBJ2-1, with D possibly called TRBD1 or TRBD2 (5 bases each). CDR1 and CDR2 from the germline V gene are SQVTM and ANQGSEA. Trimming stripped 0 bases from V and 1 base from J, with 13 bases between. There are 16 residues in the CDR3. The CDR3 region is CSVEDPGPGSYNEQFF. The CDR3 region has the DNA TGCAGCGTTGAAGATCCGGGGCCTGGGTCCTACAATGAGCAGTTCTTC.

The gene calls are TRBV5-6 and TRBJ2-7, with 8 nucleotides matching TRBD1. Per germline, CDR1 SGHDT and CDR2 YYEEEE. V trimming: 3 bases; J trimming: 1 base; junction bases outside the gene matches: 6. This CDR3 region has 15 residues. Here the CDR3 DNA reads TGTGCCAGCAGCTCCGTATACAGGGGGTCCTACGAGCAGTACTTC. It translates to CASSSVYRGSYEQYF.

The chain employs TRBV20-1 and TRBJ2-7; tentative D call: TRBD2 (6 bases). CDR3 length: 14 amino acids. V lost 5 bases, J lost 1 base, and 15 bases lay in between. CDR1 DFQATT and CDR2 SNEGSKA come from the germline V gene (reference sequence). CDR3 loop: CSAGVGSGSYEQYF. Here the CDR3 DNA reads TGCAGTGCTGGAGTTGGTAGCGGATCCTACGAGCAGTACTTC.

This chain joins TRBV24-1 and TRBJ2-3; a possible D gene is TRBD2 (5 bases). From germline, CDR1 is KGHDR and CDR2 SFDVKD. This CDR3 comprises 14 residues. Trimming left V 9 bases short and J 2 bases short, with 14 bases between. The CDR3 DNA reads TGTGCCACCGCAGGAGGACTTTCCACAGATACGCAGTATTTT. It specifies CATAGGLSTDTQYF.

This chain uses TRBV4-2 with TRBJ1-3, with D unclear. Trimming took off 1 base at V and 3 bases at J, with 10 bases between the two ends. CDR3 size: 15 residues. Germline lookup yields CDR1 LGHNA and CDR2 YNFKEQ. The CDR3 here is CASSQARARGNTIYF. Written as DNA, the CDR3 is TGTGCCAGCAGCCAAGCTAGGGCGCGTGGAAACACCATATATTTT.

The rearrangement links TRBV9 to TRBJ2-1; tentatively, D is TRBD2 (5 bases). The length of the CDR3 is 14 residues. V gave up 2 bases and J gave up 4 bases, with 10 bases separating them. Germline V CDR1 and CDR2: SGDLS, YYNGEE. This CDR3 is CASSVADYYNEQFF. CDR3 nucleotide sequence: TGTGCCAGCAGCGTGGCCGACTATTACAATGAGCAGTTCTTC.

V gene TRBV25-1 combines with J gene TRBJ1-1, with D perhaps TRBD1 (6 bases). The CDR3 is made up of 13 amino acids. The germline gives CDR1 MGHDK, CDR2 SYGVNS. V dropped 7 bases and J dropped 12 bases, with 21 bases sitting between them. The CDR3 coding sequence is TGTGCCAGCACCCCCTGGGGGGGCTTAGTTACTTTCTTT. It specifies CASTPWGGLVTFF. Drawing the rest from reference TRBV25-1 and TRBJ1-1, the complete variable domain is EADIYQTPRYLVIGTGKKITLECSQTMGHDKMYWYQQDPGMELHLIHYSYGVNSTEKGDLSSESTVSRIRTEHFPLTLESARPSHTSQYLCASTPWGGLVTFFGQGTRLTVV.

Of note for this clonotype: The junction does not match germline at one end; this may be a read error. V usage is TRBV20-1 and J usage is TRBJ2-1; a weak D match, TRBD1 (6 bases). This CDR3 comprises 15 residues. Germline CDR1 reads DFQATT; CDR2 reads SNEGSKA (reference sequence). The CDR3 protein is CSAFTGLSLYIEQFF. CDR3 DNA sequence: TGCAGTGCTTTCACAGGGCTAAGCCTTTACATTGAGCAGTTCTTC.

This clonotype has only one observation. The V gene is TRBV12-3 or TRBV12-4, the J gene TRBJ1-6; TRBD1 matches 12 bases. The CDR3 has 15 amino acids. The V and J ends lost 6 bases and 9 bases, in that order; junction bases with no gene match: 6. The CDR3 loop reads CASSSGTGGSSPLHF. In DNA form, the CDR3 reads TGTGCCAGCAGCTCCGGGACAGGGGGCTCTTCACCCCTCCACTTT.